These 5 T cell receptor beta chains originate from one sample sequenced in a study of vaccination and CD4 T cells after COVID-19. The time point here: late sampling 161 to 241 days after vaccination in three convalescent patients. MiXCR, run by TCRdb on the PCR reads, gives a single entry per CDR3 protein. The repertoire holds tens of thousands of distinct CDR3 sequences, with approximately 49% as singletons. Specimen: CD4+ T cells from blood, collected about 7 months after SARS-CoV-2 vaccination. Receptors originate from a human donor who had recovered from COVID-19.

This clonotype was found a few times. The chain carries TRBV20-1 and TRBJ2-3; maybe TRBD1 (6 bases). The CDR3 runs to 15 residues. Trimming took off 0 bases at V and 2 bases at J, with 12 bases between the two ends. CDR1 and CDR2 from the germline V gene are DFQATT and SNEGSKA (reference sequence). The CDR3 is CSARDAGTPTDTQYF. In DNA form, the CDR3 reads TGCAGTGCTAGAGACGCCGGGACACCCACAGATACGCAGTATTTT.

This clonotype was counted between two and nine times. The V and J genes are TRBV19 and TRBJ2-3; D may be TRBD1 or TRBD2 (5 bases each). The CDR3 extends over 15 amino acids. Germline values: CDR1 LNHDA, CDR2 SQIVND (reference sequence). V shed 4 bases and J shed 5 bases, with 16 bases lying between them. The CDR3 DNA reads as TGTGCCAGTAGTAGCCGGGACGGGATGGTAGATACGCAGTATTTT. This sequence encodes CASSSRDGMVDTQYF.

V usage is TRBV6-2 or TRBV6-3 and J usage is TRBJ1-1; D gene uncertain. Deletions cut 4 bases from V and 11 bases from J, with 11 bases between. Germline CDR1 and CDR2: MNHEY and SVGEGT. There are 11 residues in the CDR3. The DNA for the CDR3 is TGTGCCAGCAGTTCCGACATAACGGCTTTCTTT. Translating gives CASSSDITAFF.

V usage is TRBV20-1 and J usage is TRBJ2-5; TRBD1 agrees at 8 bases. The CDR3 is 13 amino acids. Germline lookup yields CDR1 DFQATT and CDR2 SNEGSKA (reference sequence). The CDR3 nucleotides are TGCAGCCTCGTCAGGGGGCAACAAGAGACCCAGTACTTC. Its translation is CSLVRGQQETQYF.

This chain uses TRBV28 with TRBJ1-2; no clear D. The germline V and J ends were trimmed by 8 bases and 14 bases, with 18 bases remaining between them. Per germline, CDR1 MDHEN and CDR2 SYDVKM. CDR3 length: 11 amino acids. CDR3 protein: CASAVTLGVTF. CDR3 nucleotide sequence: TGTGCCAGCGCGGTCACCCTCGGGGTTACCTTC.